The clone carrying this TCR beta chain is labeled medium-sized (0.01 to 0.1%). Its antigen remains unidentified. V lost 0 bases to trimming and J lost 3 bases, with 9 bases between them. CDR3 size: 13 residues. CDR1 and CDR2 from the germline V gene are GTSNPN and SVGIG (reference sequence). TCRdb re-processed the PCR reads through MiXCR. This sample yields tens of thousands of clones, of which roughly a sixth are seen a single time; approximately 10% belongs to the top ten. Nobody among the patients had been given any treatment before thyroid surgery. The entry originates in a study of metastatic and nonmetastatic thyroid tumors. Points from the study as a whole: Malignant thyroid tumors reportedly had TCR beta diversity that was significantly higher than in benign nodules, in blood and tumor.

The V call is TRBV30, the J call TRBJ2-7; no reliable D call. The receptor was derived from a female donor with papillary thyroid cancer or a benign thyroid nodule (not recorded which). Some clones in this sample may be carry-over from other donors' samples. Specimen: tumor tissue. The CDR3 nucleotides read TGTGCCTGGAGTGTATTCCCGGGCTACGAGCAGTACTTC. As protein: CAWSVFPGYEQYF. The full variable domain, with the rest looked up from reference TRBV30 and TRBJ2-7, is SQTIHQWPATLVQPVGSPLSLECTVEGTSNPNLYWYRQAAGRGLQLLFYSVGIGQISSEVPQNLSASRPQDRQFILSSKKLLLSDSGFYLCAWSVFPGYEQYFGPGTRLTVT.